A single sample is the source of the 27 T cell receptor beta chains below, sequenced in a study of blood T cells in healthy people across ages (dated by TCRdb to about 2015). The library was generated by 5' RACE. Instrument used: Illumina HiSeq 2500. A second roughly 7 to 11 cycle PCR used a sample-barcoded 5' primer and a J-beta primer mix. The raw public data were reprocessed by TCRdb itself: fastp quality trimming at Q25, MiXCR clonotype calling, in-frame beta chains only. Here each entry gathers all rows of one CDR3 protein and keeps the most common genes and DNA. This sample comprises 700,000 or so distinct CDR3 sequences, 40% to 45% of them detected only once. In total, the top ten clones hold around 30% of the sample. Sequenced material: blood. The receptors derive from an elderly man in good health.

The chain couples TRBV18 to TRBJ1-2; D is possibly TRBD1 (5 bases). V was cut by 3 bases and J by 6 bases, with 14 bases left in between. CDR1 is KGHSH and CDR2 is LQKENI in the germline V gene. This CDR3 comprises 14 residues. CDR3 DNA sequence: TGTGCCAGCTCACCGGGACGAATACGAGATGGCTACACCTTC. Amino acid sequence: CASSPGRIRDGYTF.

This clonotype occurred a few times. This chain connects TRBV6-2 or TRBV6-3 to TRBJ2-5, with 9 bases fitting TRBD1. The germline CDR1 and CDR2 sequences are MNHEY and SVGEGT. J gave up 1 base and V 6 bases, and 12 bases lay outside the gene matches. The length of the CDR3 is 17 residues. DNA of the CDR3: TGTGCCAGCAGCCGGCGGAGACGGGACAGGGCCCAAGAGACCCAGTACTTC. Translated, it gives CASSRRRRDRAQETQYF.

The V gene is TRBV20-1, the J gene TRBJ2-3; TRBD2 might be the D (5 bases). Germline V CDR1 and CDR2: DFQATT, SNEGSKA (reference sequence). The CDR3 is 18 amino acids. Trimming took 1 base from V and 0 from J, leaving 20 bases between them. CDR3 loop: CSARGFGGQKGSTDTQYF. DNA for the CDR3: TGCAGTGCTAGAGGGTTTGGCGGGCAAAAAGGGAGCACAGATACGCAGTATTTT.

This clonotype was recorded once. This chain joins TRBV20-1 and TRBJ2-7; TRBD1 or TRBD2 may be the D gene (5 bases each). CDR3 length: 13 residues. Per germline, CDR1 DFQATT and CDR2 SNEGSKA (reference sequence). V was shortened by 2 bases and J by 3 bases, with 11 bases between the two germline ends. The CDR3 nucleotides are TGCAGTGCTAGACCGGGGCAGGTCTACGAGCAGTACTTC. It yields the protein CSARPGQVYEQYF.

This clonotype turned up a few times. The chain recombines TRBV12-3 or TRBV12-4 with TRBJ2-6; unclear D gene. V was clipped by 4 bases and J by 3 bases, with 4 bases between them. The CDR3 covers 13 residues. In nucleotides, the CDR3 is TGTGCCAGCAGTTCCATTGGGGCCAACGTCCTGACTTTC. Residues: CASSSIGANVLTF.

This rearrangement joins TRBV7-9 to TRBJ2-1; D unresolved. The ends were cut back, 2 bases at V and 0 bases at J, with 20 bases in the middle. Germline V gene sequence: CDR1 SEHNR, CDR2 FQNEAQ (reference sequence). CDR3 length: 19 amino acids. The CDR3 loop is CASSLYAETYPSSYNEQFF. In DNA, the CDR3 is TGTGCCAGCAGCTTATACGCGGAAACTTACCCTAGCTCCTACAATGAGCAGTTCTTC.

This chain connects TRBV9 to TRBJ2-1; D remains unclear. The CDR3 totals 17 residues. V was pared by 0 bases and J by 6 bases, with 19 bases between. Germline values: CDR1 SGDLS, CDR2 YYNGEE. In nucleotides, the CDR3 is TGTGCCAGCAGCGTAGCGACCCTCGGGTTCTTCTTCAATGAGCAGTTCTTC. Translation: CASSVATLGFFFNEQFF. Full variable domain (rest looked up from reference TRBV9 and TRBJ2-1): DSGVTQTPKHLITATGQRVTLRCSPRSGDLSVYWYQQSLDQGLQFLIQYYNGEERAKGNILERFSAQQFPDLHSELNLSSLELGDSALYFCASSVATLGFFFNEQFFGPGTRLTVL.

Only a few counts were recorded for this clonotype. The rearrangement joins TRBV7-8 to TRBJ1-1; perhaps TRBD1 as D (6 bases). CDR1 SGHVS and CDR2 FQNEAQ come from the germline V gene. The CDR3 consists of 14 residues. The ends were cut back, 1 base at V and 4 bases at J, with 10 bases in the middle. CDR3 residues: CASSLVRGFTEAFF. DNA for the CDR3: TGTGCCAGCAGCTTAGTTAGGGGGTTCACTGAAGCTTTCTTT.

Points on this clonotype: A much larger clone lies one base from this, so it may be a read error. The chain carries TRBV29-1 and TRBJ2-5, with 14 nucleotides matching TRBD2. Trimming removed 7 bases from V and 11 bases from J; junction bases left unmatched: 9. The CDR3 has 13 residues. In germline, CDR1 is SQVTM, CDR2 ANQGSEA. CDR3 nucleotide sequence: TGCAGCGGGGGACTAGCGGGAGTCAATGAGCAGTACTTC. Its protein is CSGGLAGVNEQYF.

This clonotype was counted a few times. The chain links TRBV10-3 to TRBJ2-7; D gene ambiguous. The CDR3 totals 12 residues. V was pared by 0 bases and J by 4 bases, with 4 bases between. The germline CDR1 and CDR2 sequences are ENHRY and SYGVKD. The CDR3, as DNA: TGTGCCATCAGTGAGTCGCTGTACGAGCAGTACTTC. As protein: CAISESLYEQYF.

This clonotype was seen a handful of times. The V call is TRBV20-1, the J call TRBJ2-1, with D perhaps matching TRBD1 or TRBD2 (5 bases each). Germline V gene sequence: CDR1 DFQATT, CDR2 SNEGSKA (reference sequence). CDR3 size: 17 residues. The V gene lost 2 bases and the J gene lost 7 bases, with 24 bases spanning the gap. The CDR3 protein is CSARPGWGIIRGNEQFF. CDR3 nucleotide sequence: TGCAGTGCTAGACCAGGGTGGGGGATCATTAGAGGAAATGAGCAGTTCTTC.

This clonotype was seen a single time. The chain links TRBV20-1 to TRBJ2-7; 7 nucleotides agree with TRBD1. The V and J ends lost 7 bases and 5 bases, in that order; junction bases with no gene match: 5. Germline CDR1 and CDR2: DFQATT and SNEGSKA (reference sequence). CDR3 length: 11 residues. The chain's CDR3 is CSVRGRNEQYF. Here the CDR3 DNA reads TGCAGTGTGAGGGGGCGGAACGAGCAGTACTTC.

This clonotype was observed a few times. This chain joins TRBV11-2 and TRBJ2-1, with D unclear. CDR3 length: 12 amino acids. Germline lookup yields CDR1 SGHAT and CDR2 FQNNGV. The V and J ends lost 6 bases and 8 bases respectively, with 11 bases between them. CDR3 residues: CASRYIRDEQFF. CDR3 DNA: TGTGCCAGCAGGTACATAAGGGATGAGCAGTTCTTC.

This clonotype was counted many times. The chain combines TRBV4-2 with TRBJ2-3; D might be TRBD2 (6 bases). The CDR3 loop spans 16 amino acids. CDR1 is LGHNA, CDR2 YNFKEQ, per germline. Trimming shortened V by 1 base and J by 0 bases, and 11 bases separated the two germline ends. In DNA form, the CDR3 reads TGTGCCAGCAGCCAAGTAACCGGGGGTAGCACAGATACGCAGTATTTT. Its protein is CASSQVTGGSTDTQYF.

This clonotype was seen many times. The chain uses TRBV29-1 and TRBJ2-7; TRBD2 matches at 13 bases. CDR1 and CDR2 (germline): SQVTM, ANQGSEA. The CDR3 spans 15 residues. V shed 4 bases, J shed 1 base, and the junction held 4 bases outside the gene matches. The CDR3 protein is CSVAGLAGASYEQYF. The CDR3 nucleotides are TGCAGCGTTGCTGGACTAGCGGGAGCGTCCTACGAGCAGTACTTC.

This clonotype has only a few counts. The chain recombines TRBV20-1 with TRBJ2-3, with a tentative D call TRBD2 (6 bases). The CDR3 sequence is 17 residues long. V was clipped by 6 bases and J by 2 bases, with 24 bases between them. Germline V gives CDR1 DFQATT, CDR2 SNEGSKA (reference sequence). In DNA form, the CDR3 reads TGCAGTGCGCTCCGGGAGAGCGTCACCGGGGCCACAGATACGCAGTATTTT. Translating gives CSALRESVTGATDTQYF.

The table lists this clonotype with a few counts. V and J are TRBV29-1 and TRBJ1-1, with TRBD1 as a possible D gene (5 bases). Germline-derived CDR1 and CDR2 are SQVTM and ANQGSEA. This CDR3 is built from 13 residues. With 6 bases removed from V and 6 bases from J, the gap between germline ends came to 17 bases. CDR3 sequence reads: CSVTRGFKSEAFF. The CDR3 DNA is TGCAGCGTCACCCGGGGGTTTAAGTCTGAAGCTTTCTTT.

The V gene is TRBV12-3 or TRBV12-4, the J gene TRBJ2-5; no definite D call. The V end lost 9 bases, the J end lost 0 bases, and 11 bases lay between the germline ends. The CDR3 totals 13 residues. The DNA of the CDR3 is TGTGCCAGTCGGACGCCGGACCAAGAGACCCAGTACTTC. Encoded protein: CASRTPDQETQYF.

This chain connects TRBV6-1 to TRBJ1-1; 8 bases fit TRBD1. The V gene end was trimmed by 2 bases and the J gene end by 1 base; junction bases not matched to a gene: 3. CDR1 and CDR2 from the germline V gene are MNHNS and SASEGT. This CDR3 has 15 residues. CDR3 coding DNA: TGTGCCAGCAGTGAAAGGACAGGGCGGAACACTGAAGCTTTCTTT. Translated, it gives CASSERTGRNTEAFF.

This clonotype was counted a few times. The gene calls are TRBV9 and TRBJ2-6; possibly TRBD1 for D (6 bases). The CDR3 extends over 16 amino acids. V was cut by 3 bases and J by 4 bases, with 14 bases left in between. Germline loops: CDR1 SGDLS, CDR2 YYNGEE. The CDR3, as DNA: TGTGCCAGCAGCGGACCACAGGGTTCCGGGGCCAACGTCCTGACTTTC. Translating gives CASSGPQGSGANVLTF.

This clonotype was picked up a small number of times. The CDR3 region is CASSAREDGGDTQYF. CDR3 nucleotide sequence: TGTGCCAGCAGCGCCCGAGAGGACGGTGGAGATACGCAGTATTTT. This chain connects TRBV11-2 to TRBJ2-3; D is unresolved. V was pared by 5 bases and J by 5 bases, with 17 bases between. This CDR3 region has 15 residues. Germline CDR1 is SGHAT and CDR2 is FQNNGV.

This clonotype was counted a few times. The chain couples TRBV20-1 to TRBJ1-1; 10 nucleotides line up with TRBD1. The germline gives CDR1 DFQATT, CDR2 SNEGSKA (reference sequence). The CDR3 is 14 amino acids. V lost 2 bases, J lost 6 bases, and 6 bases stayed unmatched. CDR3 in amino acids: CSARRQGARAEAFF. CDR3 nucleotides: TGCAGTGCTAGAAGACAGGGGGCGCGAGCTGAAGCTTTCTTT.

There are a few counts of this clonotype. J is TRBJ1-1 and V is TRBV11-1; tentatively, D is TRBD1 (5 bases). CDR1 and CDR2 from the germline V gene are SGHAT and FQDESV (reference sequence). This CDR3 region has 12 residues. The ends were cut back, 3 bases at V and 5 bases at J, with 7 bases in the middle. CDR3 DNA sequence: TGTGCCAGCAGCTTGGACATTACTGAAGCTTTCTTT. Protein product: CASSLDITEAFF. The complete variable domain, with remaining parts taken from reference TRBV11-1 and TRBJ1-1, reads EAEVAQSPRYKITEKSQAVAFWCDPISGHATLYWYRQILGQGPELLVQFQDESVVDDSQLPKDRFSAERLKGVDSTLKIQPAELGDSAMYLCASSLDITEAFFGQGTRLTVV.

This clonotype was detected only a few times. This chain connects TRBV7-2 to TRBJ2-1; TRBD2 agrees at 10 bases. Germline loops: CDR1 SGHTA, CDR2 FQGNSA. Trimming took 1 base from V and 12 from J; bases not matched to a gene: 18. CDR3 length: 18 amino acids. CDR3 in amino acids: CASSLELAGSTGGGRQFF. The CDR3 coding sequence is TGTGCCAGCAGCTTAGAACTAGCGGGATCAACCGGGGGTGGTCGGCAGTTCTTC. Looking up the rest from reference TRBV7-2 and TRBJ2-1 gives the full variable domain: GAGVSQSPSNKVTEKGKDVELRCDPISGHTALYWYRQSLGQGLEFLIYFQGNSAPDKSGLPSDRFSAERTGGSVSTLTIQRTQQEDSAVYLCASSLELAGSTGGGRQFFGPGTRLTVL.

V usage is TRBV6-4 and J usage is TRBJ2-3; D not certain. Germline CDR1 MRHNA, CDR2 SNTAGT. V lost 7 bases, J lost 3 bases, and 14 bases lay in between. The CDR3 covers 14 residues. In DNA, the CDR3 is TGTGCCAGCAATGAAGGTCTTGCTACAGATACGCAGTATTTT. Translated, it gives CASNEGLATDTQYF.

The CDR3 nucleotides are TGCAGTGCTAGAGATCCCGGGACAGGCTCCGGGGAGCTGTTTTTT. As protein: CSARDPGTGSGELFF. The rearrangement links TRBV20-1 to TRBJ2-2; 8 nucleotides agree with TRBD1. The CDR3 length is 15 residues. Germline CDR1 DFQATT, CDR2 SNEGSKA (reference sequence). The J segment lost 6 bases and the V segment lost 0 bases, leaving 6 bases of the junction unmatched.

V usage is TRBV7-3 and J usage is TRBJ2-3; TRBD2 matches at 8 bases. Germline V gene lookup returns CDR1 SGHTA and CDR2 FQGTGA. V lost 6 bases to trimming and J lost 5 bases; unmatched junction nucleotides: 13. The CDR3 extends over 16 amino acids. The CDR3 reads CASRDLAGTRGDTQYF. The DNA for the CDR3 is TGTGCCAGCAGAGATCTTGCCGGGACTAGAGGAGATACGCAGTATTTT.